What follows are 5 T cell receptor beta chains derived from one specimen sequenced in a study of blood T cell repertoires in COVID-19. The repertoire was sequenced with immunoSEQ multiplex PCR; TCRdb's copy has only in-frame clones and lacks some. The repertoire holds 200,000 to 300,000 clones, around 88% seen once, with more than 1% in the top ten. The sample taken for sequencing was PBMCs or T cells enriched from blood (not recorded which). These receptors all come from a woman between 35 and 50 years old with acute COVID-19.

The chain uses TRBV13 and TRBJ1-1, with 7 bases lining up with TRBD1. Unmatched junction bases numbered 11, after V lost 5 bases and J lost 14 bases. The CDR3 is 12 residues long. Germline V gene sequence: CDR1 PRHDT, CDR2 FYEKMQ (reference sequence). The DNA of the CDR3 is TGTGCCAGCAGCCCTCGACAGGGTTTAGTATTCTTT. Its translation: CASSPRQGLVFF.

The chain couples TRBV7-3 to TRBJ2-7, with 9 bases lining up with TRBD2. Unmatched junction bases numbered 6, after V lost 5 bases and J lost 4 bases. The CDR3 runs 14 residues. Germline CDR1 and CDR2: SGHTA and FQGTGA. CDR3 protein: CASSGGTSSYEQYF. The CDR3 bases are TGTGCCAGCAGCGGAGGGACTAGCAGTTACGAGCAGTACTTC.

V usage is TRBV6-4 and J usage is TRBJ2-1; TRBD2 is a possible D gene (6 bases). Looked up from germline, CDR1 is MRHNA and CDR2 is SNTAGT. CDR3 length: 16 residues. V lost 2 bases and J 6 bases, leaving 17 bases between the germline ends. CDR3 in amino acids: CASSDRGGIGINEQFF. CDR3 nucleotides: TGTGCCAGCAGTGACCGCGGCGGGATCGGGATCAATGAGCAGTTCTTC.

This chain connects TRBV7-2 to TRBJ1-2, with D unclear. V lost 1 base and J 7 bases, leaving 13 bases between the germline ends. The germline V gene has CDR1 SGHTA and CDR2 FQGNSA. The CDR3 extends over 14 amino acids. The CDR3: CASSLGSGLFGYTF. The CDR3 bases are TGTGCCAGCAGCTTAGGCAGCGGGTTATTTGGCTACACCTTC. The whole variable domain, remainder taken from reference TRBV7-2 and TRBJ1-2, is GAGVSQSPSNKVTEKGKDVELRCDPISGHTALYWYRQSLGQGLEFLIYFQGNSAPDKSGLPSDRFSAERTGGSVSTLTIQRTQQEDSAVYLCASSLGSGLFGYTFGSGTRLTVV.

The chain links TRBV24-1 to TRBJ2-3; 8 bases match TRBD2. Germline loops: CDR1 KGHDR, CDR2 SFDVKD. V shed 5 bases, J shed 5 bases, and the junction held 8 bases outside the gene matches. The CDR3 runs 15 residues. The CDR3 here is CATSVAAGAIDTQYF. The CDR3 bases are TGTGCCACCAGTGTTGCAGCGGGAGCAATAGATACGCAGTATTTT.